These 25 T cell receptor beta chains were all obtained from the same sample, sequenced in a study of PD-1 blockade in classical Hodgkin lymphoma. Assay: immunoSEQ multiplex PCR; the TCRdb copy retains only in-frame clones and omits some. The sample shows around 20,000 clones, about four fifths of them seen only once. Every patient relapsed after autologous stem cell transplantation, and brentuximab vedotin exposure varied. This material consisted of peripheral blood mononuclear cells (PBMCs), taken before the second cycle of nivolumab. These receptors all stem from a human donor with classical Hodgkin lymphoma.

This clone was observed a few times. The rearrangement uses TRBV11-2 and TRBJ2-7; 7 nucleotides match TRBD1. Germline-derived CDR1 and CDR2 are SGHAT and FQNNGV. CDR3 length: 14 residues. J was trimmed by 0 bases and V by 5 bases; bases with no gene match: 4. Written as DNA, the CDR3 is TGTGCCAGCAGCACGGGACAGAACTCCTACGAGCAGTACGTC. This translates into CASSTGQNSYEQYV.

This clone was observed a handful of times. V usage is TRBV19 and J usage is TRBJ1-4; D is possibly TRBD1 (5 bases). Per germline, CDR1 LNHDA and CDR2 SQIVND (reference sequence). Trimming took off 5 bases at V and 2 bases at J, with 12 bases between the two ends. CDR3 length equals 15 residues. DNA of the CDR3: TGTGCCAGTAGTGCCAACAGGATTACTAATGAAAAACTGTTTTTT. Residues: CASSANRITNEKLFF.

The chain couples TRBV7-9 to TRBJ2-3, with 12 bases aligning to TRBD2. Germline CDR1 reads SEHNR; CDR2 reads FQNEAQ (reference sequence). V lost 4 bases to trimming and J lost 5 bases; unmatched junction nucleotides: 4. This CDR3 has 15 residues. The CDR3 sequence: CASSWTSGERDTQYF. The CDR3 bases are TGTGCCAGCAGCTGGACTAGCGGGGAGAGAGATACGCAGTATTTT. Based on the CDR3 plus reference TRBV7-9 and TRBJ2-3, the full variable domain is DTGVSQNPRHKITKRGQNVTFRCDPISEHNRLYWYRQTLGQGPEFLTYFQNEAQLEKSRLLSDRFSAERPKGSFSTLEIQRTEQGDSAMYLCASSWTSGERDTQYFGPGTRLTVL.

V usage is TRBV7-8 and J usage is TRBJ2-5; D ambiguous. The CDR3 consists of 14 residues. The germline V and J ends were trimmed by 7 bases and 1 base, with 13 bases remaining between them. The germline CDR1 and CDR2 sequences are SGHVS and FQNEAQ. In DNA form, the CDR3 reads TGTGCCAGCATTGGAGACACACGCCAAGAGACCCAGTACTTC. Its protein is CASIGDTRQETQYF.

The chain couples TRBV6-5 to TRBJ1-2; a possible D gene is TRBD1 (6 bases). V lost 2 bases and J 4 bases, leaving 17 bases between the germline ends. CDR1 and CDR2 from the germline V gene are MNHEY and SVGAGI. The CDR3 has 16 amino acids. The CDR3 sequence: CASSYSLGGPTYGYTF. DNA of the CDR3: TGTGCCAGCAGTTACAGCCTCGGGGGGCCGACCTATGGCTACACCTTC.

This chain joins TRBV5-3 and TRBJ2-7, with D hard to call. TRBV5-3 is filed as an ORF, its function uncertain. Trimming cost V 2 bases and J 3 bases, with 15 bases left between them. The CDR3 contains 15 residues. CDR3 DNA sequence: TGTGCCAGAAGCTTCTTCCTCGCAGTAGTCTACGAGCAGTACGTC. Translated, it gives CARSFFLAVVYEQYV.

V gene TRBV28 combines with J gene TRBJ2-7; D is unresolved. This CDR3 spans 14 amino acids. CDR1 is MDHEN, CDR2 SYDVKM, per germline. The V and J ends lost 3 bases and 3 bases respectively, with 12 bases between them. The CDR3 protein is CASSLIDPLYEQYF. In DNA, the CDR3 is TGTGCCAGCAGTTTGATAGACCCTCTCTACGAGCAGTACTTC.

This clone was seen a single time. The rearrangement joins TRBV5-4 to TRBJ2-1; TRBD2 matches 11 bases. The germline gives CDR1 SGHNT, CDR2 YYREEE (reference sequence). The CDR3 length is 16 residues. V shed 0 bases and J 10 bases; nucleotides not matched to a gene: 9. The CDR3 DNA sequence: TGTGCCAGCAGCTTGGAACTAGCGGGGGTCCTCAGGGAGCAGTTCTTC. Encoded protein: CASSLELAGVLREQFF.

The chain combines TRBV5-4 with TRBJ1-1, with no clear D. V was cut by 0 bases and J by 1 base, with 4 bases left in between. The germline V gene has CDR1 SGHNT and CDR2 YYREEE (reference sequence). CDR3 length: 13 amino acids. The CDR3 bases are TGTGCCAGCAGCTTGGGCCCGAACACTGAAGCTTTCTTT. Amino acids: CASSLGPNTEAFF.

This clone appeared a few times. The V gene is TRBV7-9, the J gene TRBJ1-2; 12 nucleotides line up with TRBD1. CDR1 is SEHNR, CDR2 FQNEAQ, per germline (reference sequence). The CDR3 length is 16 residues. Trimming took 5 bases from V and 0 from J; bases not matched to a gene: 4. CDR3 coding DNA: TGTGCCAGCAGCGTAGGGACAGGGGGCGCTAACTATGGCTACACCTTC. Translated, it gives CASSVGTGGANYGYTF. Combining the CDR3 with reference TRBV7-9 and TRBJ1-2 gives the whole variable domain DTGVSQNPRHKITKRGQNVTFRCDPISEHNRLYWYRQTLGQGPEFLTYFQNEAQLEKSRLLSDRFSAERPKGSFSTLEIQRTEQGDSAMYLCASSVGTGGANYGYTFGSGTRLTVV.

The rearrangement joins TRBV5-6 to TRBJ1-1; TRBD1 agrees at 8 bases. The trim removed 1 base at V and 4 bases at J, leaving 6 bases unmatched. Germline CDR1 and CDR2: SGHDT and YYEEEE. The length of the CDR3 is 15 residues. DNA for the CDR3: TGTGCCAGCAGCTTGATTACAGGGGGGACCACTGAAGCTTTCTTT. Protein product: CASSLITGGTTEAFF.

This clone was counted only a few times. The chain is built from TRBV7-2 and TRBJ2-3, with D uncertain. The CDR3 contains 13 residues. Trimming pared 4 bases from V and 1 base from J, leaving 6 bases between. CDR1 and CDR2 from the germline V gene are SGHTA and FQGNSA. In DNA, the CDR3 is TGTGCCAGCAGCTCGCTACGCACAGATACGCAGTATTTT. Its translation: CASSSLRTDTQYF.

The chain is built from TRBV7-8 and TRBJ1-1; TRBD1 might be the D (5 bases). CDR1 is SGHVS and CDR2 is FQNEAQ in the germline V gene. CDR3 length: 13 residues. Between the trimmed V and J ends, which lost 4 bases and 1 base, there was a span of 7 bases. CDR3 coding DNA: TGTGCCAGCAGCTCGGGACGGAACACTGAAGCTTTCTTT. It yields the protein CASSSGRNTEAFF.

This chain uses TRBV2 with TRBJ1-5; the match to TRBD1 covers 10 bases. V lost 6 bases to trimming and J lost 5 bases; unmatched junction nucleotides: 10. Per germline, CDR1 SNHLY and CDR2 FYNNEI. CDR3 length equals 16 residues. The CDR3 region is CASSSTTGTGDQPQHF. The CDR3 DNA reads TGTGCCAGCAGCTCTACTACCGGGACAGGGGATCAGCCCCAGCATTTT. Full variable domain (remainder filled in from reference TRBV2 and TRBJ1-5): EPEVTQTPSHQVTQMGQEVILRCVPISNHLYFYWYRQILGQKVEFLVSFYNNEISEKSEIFDDQFSVERPDGSNFTLKIRSTKLEDSAMYFCASSSTTGTGDQPQHFGDGTRLSIL.

The V and J genes are TRBV18 and TRBJ2-7; TRBD1 might be the D (6 bases). The germline V gene has CDR1 KGHSH and CDR2 LQKENI. This CDR3 comprises 13 residues. V lost 0 bases and J 10 bases, leaving 13 bases between the germline ends. The CDR3 is CASSPPGGPCQYV. The CDR3 DNA sequence: TGTGCCAGCTCACCACCTGGGGGCCCGTGTCAGTACGTC.

CDR3 loop: CASSFTASFSYNSPLHF. In nucleotides, the CDR3 is TGTGCCAGCAGCTTTACGGCCTCTTTCTCCTATAATTCACCCCTCCACTTT. V is TRBV5-5 and J is TRBJ1-6; D gene unclear. V shed 2 bases and J shed 0 bases, with 12 bases lying between them. CDR3 length: 17 amino acids. The germline CDR1 and CDR2 sequences are SGHKS and YYEKEE (reference sequence).

The CDR3 nucleotides read TGCGCCAGCAGCCCATTGGGCAGGGGGCACAACACCGGGGAGCTGTTTTTT. Translation: CASSPLGRGHNTGELFF. V is TRBV5-1 and J is TRBJ2-2, with 8 bases that match TRBD1. V gave up 4 bases and J gave up 2 bases; unmatched junction bases: 10. CDR1 is SGHRS and CDR2 is YFSETQ in the germline V gene. The CDR3 spans 17 residues.

For the CDR3, the DNA is TGTGCCAGCAGAGGACAGGGGGTTTGGAACACTGAAGCTTTCTTT. It is translated as CASRGQGVWNTEAFF. The chain employs TRBV6-5 and TRBJ1-1, with TRBD1 matching over 10 bases. The V gene's germline CDR1 is MNHEY and CDR2 SVGAGI. With V trimmed by 6 bases and J by 1 base, 5 bases remained unmatched. The CDR3 is 15 residues long.

This chain joins TRBV6-5 and TRBJ2-3, with D possibly TRBD2 on 6 matching bases. The germline V gene has CDR1 MNHEY and CDR2 SVGAGI. V was trimmed by 4 bases and J by 10 bases, leaving 18 bases between them. This CDR3 is 14 amino acids long. This CDR3 is CASSLRDWDGAQYF. The CDR3 DNA reads TGTGCCAGCAGTTTGCGGGATTGGGACGGTGCGCAGTATTTT.

V gene TRBV7-8 combines with J gene TRBJ1-2; D is unclear. The V gene lost 2 bases and the J gene lost 4 bases, with 8 bases spanning the gap. The germline CDR1 and CDR2 sequences are SGHVS and FQNEAQ. CDR3 length: 13 amino acids. This CDR3 reads CASSLFRAYGYTF. Written as DNA, the CDR3 is TGTGCCAGCAGCTTATTTCGGGCCTATGGCTACACCTTC.

The V gene is TRBV9, the J gene TRBJ2-5; unclear D gene. The CDR3 length is 13 residues. Per germline, CDR1 SGDLS and CDR2 YYNGEE. The ends were cut back, 0 bases at V and 5 bases at J, with 8 bases in the middle. This chain's CDR3 is CASSVGQAETQYF. DNA of the CDR3: TGTGCCAGCAGCGTAGGCCAGGCGGAGACCCAGTACTTC.

The J gene is TRBJ1-5, the V gene TRBV29-1, with TRBD1 matching 8 bases. Germline V gene sequence: CDR1 SQVTM, CDR2 ANQGSEA. Losses at the gene ends were 7 bases for V and 2 bases for J; bases not matched to a gene: 4. The CDR3 extends over 13 amino acids. Here the CDR3 reads CSAGGSRNQPQHF. As DNA, the CDR3 is TGCAGCGCAGGGGGCTCGCGCAATCAGCCCCAGCATTTT.

The CDR3 protein is CASSLTSGRDEQFF. CDR3 sequence (DNA): TGTGCCAGCAGTTTAACTAGCGGGAGGGATGAGCAGTTCTTC. The chain has TRBV6-5 and TRBJ2-1; 13 nucleotides agree with TRBD2. V trimming: 4 bases; J trimming: 8 bases; junction bases outside the gene matches: 2. The CDR3 has 14 amino acids. Per germline, CDR1 MNHEY and CDR2 SVGAGI.

The chain joins TRBV7-9 to TRBJ2-1; D possibly uses TRBD1 or TRBD2 (7 bases each). The ends were cut back, 7 bases at V and 3 bases at J, with 28 bases in the middle. The CDR3 is made up of 19 amino acids. The germline CDR1 and CDR2 sequences are SEHNR and FQNEAQ (reference sequence). This CDR3 reads CASTLGRGREMYDYNEQFF. CDR3 bases: TGTGCCAGCACGTTAGGGAGGGGGCGAGAGATGTACGACTACAATGAGCAGTTCTTC.

This clone has a handful of counts. The chain employs TRBV2 and TRBJ2-3, with D perhaps TRBD2 (5 bases). V was cut by 2 bases and J by 2 bases, with 14 bases left in between. The CDR3 runs 16 residues. Germline V CDR1 and CDR2: SNHLY, FYNNEI. CDR3 protein: CASSEWLGGHTDTQYF. The CDR3 DNA is TGTGCCAGCAGTGAATGGTTAGGAGGCCACACAGATACGCAGTATTTT.